Below, 19 T cell receptor beta chains from the same sample are listed, as sequenced in a study of identical twins. Each CDR3 protein is one row after TCRdb ran MiXCR on the 5' RACE reads. The table lists approximately 600,000 distinct CDR3 sequences, under 8.5% of them singletons, with around 1.6% in the top ten. The same data also contributed to another study, on yellow fever vaccine responses in identical twins.

What was sequenced was PBMCs. These receptors all come from a woman under 30 in good health.

This clonotype was seen many times. The chain joins TRBV4-1 to TRBJ1-1; D perhaps matches TRBD1 (6 bases). Trimming took off 4 bases at V and 1 base at J, with 16 bases between the two ends. The CDR3 loop spans 16 amino acids. CDR1 is MGHRA and CDR2 is YSYEKL in the germline V gene. The chain's CDR3 is CASSPSPGEWNTEAFF. The CDR3, as DNA: TGCGCCAGCAGCCCATCCCCAGGGGAGTGGAACACTGAAGCTTTCTTT.

Only a few counts were recorded for this clonotype. The V call is TRBV28, the J call TRBJ1-3, with D possibly TRBD1 on 5 matching bases. The CDR3 loop spans 16 amino acids. Trimming removed 7 bases from V and 2 bases from J, with 18 bases in between. Per the germline V gene, CDR1 is MDHEN and CDR2 is SYDVKM. CDR3 nucleotide sequence: TGTGCCAGCACCCTCGCTAATCAGGGACCTGGAAACACCATATATTTT. Protein: CASTLANQGPGNTIYF. Using reference TRBV28 and TRBJ1-3 for the parts outside the CDR3, the full variable domain is DVKVTQSSRYLVKRTGEKVFLECVQDMDHENMFWYRQDPGLGLRLIYFSYDVKMKEKGDIPEGYSVSREKKERFSLILESASTNQTSMYLCASTLANQGPGNTIYFGEGSWLTVV.

This chain connects TRBV3-1 to TRBJ1-1; possibly TRBD1 for D (6 bases). This CDR3 spans 18 amino acids. The V gene's germline CDR1 is LGHDT and CDR2 YNNKEL (reference sequence). CDR3 in amino acids: CTICRSARGIDVNTEAFF. CDR3 DNA sequence: TGTACCATCTGCCGAAGCGCCAGGGGAATTGATGTGAACACTGAAGCTTTCTTT.

This clonotype was observed a handful of times. CDR3 coding DNA: TGCGCCAGCAGCCAACCTACTAGCGGGGTACACAATGAGCAGTTCTTC. This gives the protein CASSQPTSGVHNEQFF. V gene TRBV4-1 combines with J gene TRBJ2-1; 10 bases match TRBD2. V lost 2 bases to trimming and J lost 5 bases; unmatched junction nucleotides: 6. Germline V gene lookup returns CDR1 MGHRA and CDR2 YSYEKL. This CDR3 contains 16 residues.

The table lists this clonotype with many counts. This sequence joins TRBV29-1 and TRBJ2-1, with a possible D match to TRBD2 (7 bases). V gave up 0 bases and J gave up 4 bases, with 25 bases separating them. Germline-derived CDR1 and CDR2 are SQVTM and ANQGSEA. This CDR3 comprises 19 residues. CDR3 nucleotide sequence: TGCAGCGTTGAAGATCTCCAGGGGACTAAAGAAACAGATTACAATGAGCAGTTCTTC. Its protein is CSVEDLQGTKETDYNEQFF.

This clonotype was seen at least ten times. The V call is TRBV6-5, the J call TRBJ1-2; D is unclear. V lost 4 bases to trimming and J lost 0 bases, with 12 bases between them. This CDR3 spans 15 amino acids. Germline loops: CDR1 MNHEY, CDR2 SVGAGI. In nucleotides, the CDR3 is TGTGCCAGCAGTTTTAGTAGTCCTTCTAACTATGGCTACACCTTC. Protein product: CASSFSSPSNYGYTF.

V and J are TRBV29-1 and TRBJ2-3; D unresolved. The V and J ends lost 4 bases and 0 bases respectively, with 11 bases between them. The germline V gene has CDR1 SQVTM and CDR2 ANQGSEA. The CDR3 is 14 residues long. DNA for the CDR3: TGCAGCGTTGTTGTAGGGTCTAGCACAGATACGCAGTATTTT. The encoded protein is CSVVVGSSTDTQYF.

This clonotype has at least ten counts. V usage is TRBV5-1 and J usage is TRBJ1-1; TRBD1 is a possible D gene (5 bases). The CDR3 has 13 residues. Germline CDR1 reads SGHRS; CDR2 reads YFSETQ. V gave up 6 bases and J gave up 1 base, with 10 bases separating them. The CDR3 DNA sequence: TGCGCCAGCAAGCAGGGCGAGAACACTGAAGCTTTCTTT. Protein product: CASKQGENTEAFF. The full variable domain, rest sourced from reference TRBV5-1 and TRBJ1-1, is KAGVTQTPRYLIKTRGQQVTLSCSPISGHRSVSWYQQTPGQGLQFLFEYFSETQRNKGNFPGRFSGRQFSNSRSEMNVSTLELGDSALYLCASKQGENTEAFFGQGTRLTVV.

This chain uses TRBV6-2 or TRBV6-3 with TRBJ2-7; the match to TRBD2 covers 9 bases. Per germline, CDR1 MNHEY and CDR2 SVGEGT. The CDR3 has 16 amino acids. V lost 2 bases and J lost 0; bases outside the gene matches: 5. Written as DNA, the CDR3 is TGTGCCAGCAGTTACCGGCGGGGGGGCCTCTCCTACGAGCAGTACGTC. This sequence encodes CASSYRRGGLSYEQYV.

The rearrangement joins TRBV20-1 to TRBJ2-7; TRBD1 matches 7 bases. Germline lookup yields CDR1 DFQATT and CDR2 SNEGSKA (reference sequence). The CDR3 length is 14 residues. V was clipped by 0 bases and J by 3 bases; unmatched bases: 5. CDR3 loop: CSARDLSGGYEQYF. CDR3 bases: TGCAGTGCTAGAGATCTATCAGGGGGCTACGAGCAGTACTTC.

The CDR3: CASSQRTGYGYTF. The CDR3 DNA is TGTGCCAGCAGCCAGAGGACAGGCTATGGCTACACCTTC. The chain is built from TRBV3-1 and TRBJ1-2; TRBD1 aligns across 7 bases. The CDR3 is 13 amino acids. Germline V gene sequence: CDR1 LGHDT, CDR2 YNNKEL (reference sequence). With V trimmed by 3 bases and J by 4 bases, 2 bases remained unmatched. The whole variable domain, remainder taken from reference TRBV3-1 and TRBJ1-2, is DTAVSQTPKYLVTQMGNDKSIKCEQNLGHDTMYWYKQDSKKFLKIMFSYNNKELIINETVPNRFSPKSPDKAHLNLHINSLELGDSAVYFCASSQRTGYGYTFGSGTRLTVV.

This clonotype was counted between two and nine times. V gene TRBV24-1 combines with J gene TRBJ2-2, with 9 bases matching TRBD2. Germline V CDR1 and CDR2: KGHDR, SFDVKD. V lost 4 bases to trimming and J lost 4 bases; unmatched junction nucleotides: 6. The length of the CDR3 is 16 residues. The CDR3, as DNA: TGTGCCACCAGTGACCCCGGGACTAGCTTCACCGGGGAGCTGTTTTTT. Protein product: CATSDPGTSFTGELFF.

This clonotype was counted many times. The chain uses TRBV12-3 or TRBV12-4 and TRBJ2-1; tentatively, D is TRBD1 or TRBD2 (5 bases each). The ends were cut back, 8 bases at V and 5 bases at J, with 16 bases in the middle. The CDR3 spans 14 residues. In DNA, the CDR3 is TGTGCCAGCCACTACCTCTGGGGGAACAATGAGCAGTTCTTC. Its protein is CASHYLWGNNEQFF.

V gene TRBV6-5 combines with J gene TRBJ2-3; 7 bases are a match to TRBD1. Per the germline V gene, CDR1 is MNHEY and CDR2 is SVGAGI. Germline trimming cut 4 bases from V and 2 bases from J; bases unmatched to any gene: 3. The length of the CDR3 is 14 residues. This chain's CDR3 is CASSSQGVTDTQYF. CDR3 bases: TGTGCCAGCAGTTCCCAGGGGGTCACAGATACGCAGTATTTT.

Ten or more counts support this clonotype. The V gene is TRBV5-1, the J gene TRBJ2-1, with TRBD1 matching over 9 bases. The junction had 11 bases not matched to a gene; V was cut back by 2 bases and J by 8 bases. The CDR3 length is 16 residues. The germline V gene has CDR1 SGHRS and CDR2 YFSETQ. The CDR3 loop is CASSFLRTGDGDEQFF. The CDR3 bases are TGCGCCAGCAGCTTCCTCCGGACAGGGGACGGGGATGAGCAGTTCTTC.

This clonotype was counted ten times or more. The chain uses TRBV27 and TRBJ1-1, with D uncertain. Trimming left V 5 bases short and J 5 bases short, with 21 bases between. The germline CDR1 and CDR2 sequences are MNHEY and SMNVEV (reference sequence). This CDR3 has 16 residues. The chain's CDR3 is CASSPGLTRAGTEAFF. Written as DNA, the CDR3 is TGTGCCAGCAGTCCTGGCCTGACCCGGGCGGGGACTGAAGCTTTCTTT.

This clonotype was observed many times. The chain joins TRBV12-3 or TRBV12-4 to TRBJ2-2; D ambiguous. The CDR3 is 14 residues long. Deletions cut 3 bases from V and 9 bases from J, with 14 bases between. The CDR3 loop is CASSFNRVHRELFF. The CDR3 DNA sequence: TGTGCCAGCAGTTTCAACAGAGTCCACCGGGAGCTGTTTTTT.

The sample holds many counts of this clonotype. The genes are TRBV7-8 and TRBJ2-4, with D hard to call. Germline V lookup: CDR1 SGHVS, CDR2 FQNEAQ. This CDR3 region has 12 residues. The CDR3 loop is CGSHLAKNIQYF. The CDR3 DNA reads TGTGGATCCCATCTAGCCAAAAACATTCAGTACTTC.

The V gene is TRBV2, the J gene TRBJ2-2, with TRBD1 as a possible D gene (6 bases). The length of the CDR3 is 14 residues. Trimming shortened V by 7 bases and J by 6 bases, and 15 bases separated the two germline ends. CDR1 is SNHLY and CDR2 is FYNNEI in the germline V gene. CDR3 coding DNA: TGTGCCAGCACTCAACAGGGATGGGCCGGGGAGCTGTTTTTT. It codes for CASTQQGWAGELFF.